Following are 5 T cell receptor beta chains from one sample sequenced in a study of cytomegalovirus exposure and HLA in healthy donors. Vbeta (60) and Jbeta (13) primers were used in the PCR. Clones were sequenced by immunoSEQ multiplex PCR, and TCRdb holds only the in-frame ones, with some missing. This sample carries about 200,000 clones, approximately 85% of them seen once, and the ten largest clones take about 2.6%. Material for sequencing was PBMCs. Receptors originate from a woman in her thirties or forties in good health and CMV-seronegative.

This clone has just a few counts. The chain couples TRBV6-6 to TRBJ2-1, with a weak D call TRBD2 (5 bases). CDR1 is MNHNY and CDR2 is SVGAGI in the germline V gene (reference sequence). Trimming took 10 bases from V and 7 from J, leaving 14 bases between them. The length of the CDR3 is 12 residues. CDR3 region: CATQRESNEQFF. CDR3 in DNA: TGTGCCACCCAGAGGGAAAGTAATGAGCAGTTCTTC.

The gene calls are TRBV9 and TRBJ1-3; the D gene is possibly TRBD1 (6 bases). The CDR3 is 19 residues long. Germline V gene sequence: CDR1 SGDLS, CDR2 YYNGEE. Trimming removed 0 bases at V and 0 bases at J, with 19 bases between. CDR3 nucleotide sequence: TGTGCCAGCAGCGTAGCTACTAGGTGGGGGCCGGGCTCTGGAAACACCATATATTTT. It is translated as CASSVATRWGPGSGNTIYF. Full variable domain (rest looked up from reference TRBV9 and TRBJ1-3): DSGVTQTPKHLITATGQRVTLRCSPRSGDLSVYWYQQSLDQGLQFLIQYYNGEERAKGNILERFSAQQFPDLHSELNLSSLELGDSALYFCASSVATRWGPGSGNTIYFGEGSWLTVV.

The rearrangement links TRBV28 to TRBJ2-1, with TRBD2 identical over 12 bases. Germline loops: CDR1 MDHEN, CDR2 SYDVKM. J lost 7 bases, V lost 5 bases, and 9 bases had no gene match. There are 16 residues in the CDR3. The CDR3 DNA follows: TGTGCCAGCAGTCCCGCCGGGACTAGCGGGCTGAATGAGCAGTTCTTC. The encoded protein is CASSPAGTSGLNEQFF.

The chain recombines TRBV23-1 with TRBJ2-2; D call uncertain. TRBV23-1 is treated as an ORF (open reading frame) with a function not yet certain. Trimming took off 2 bases at V and 5 bases at J, with 9 bases between the two ends. The CDR3 extends over 14 amino acids. The DNA of the CDR3 is TGCGCCAGCAGTCAAATGGCCAGAACCGGGGAGCTGTTTTTT. Translated, it gives CASSQMARTGELFF.

The rearrangement links TRBV7-8 to TRBJ2-1; D remains ambiguous. Germline CDR1 is SGHVS and CDR2 is FQNEAQ. CDR3 length equals 15 residues. V lost 2 bases and J 1 base, leaving 9 bases between the germline ends. CDR3: CASSLLESSYNEQFF. CDR3 sequence (DNA): TGTGCCAGCAGCTTATTAGAGAGTTCCTACAATGAGCAGTTCTTC.